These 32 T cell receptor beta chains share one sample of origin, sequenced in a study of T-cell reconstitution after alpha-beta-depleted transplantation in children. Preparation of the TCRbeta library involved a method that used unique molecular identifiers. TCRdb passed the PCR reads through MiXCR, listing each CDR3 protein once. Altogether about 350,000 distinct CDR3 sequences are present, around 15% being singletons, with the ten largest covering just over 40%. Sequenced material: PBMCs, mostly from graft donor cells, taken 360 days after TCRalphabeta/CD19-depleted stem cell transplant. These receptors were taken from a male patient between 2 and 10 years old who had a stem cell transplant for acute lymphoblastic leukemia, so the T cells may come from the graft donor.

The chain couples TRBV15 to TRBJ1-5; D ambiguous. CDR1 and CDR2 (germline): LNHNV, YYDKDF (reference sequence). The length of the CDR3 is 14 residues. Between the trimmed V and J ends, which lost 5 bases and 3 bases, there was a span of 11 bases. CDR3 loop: CATSGDLDNQPQHF. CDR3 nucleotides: TGTGCCACCAGCGGGGATTTGGACAATCAGCCCCAGCATTTT. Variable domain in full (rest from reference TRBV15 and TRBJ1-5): DAMVIQNPRYQVTQFGKPVTLSCSQTLNHNVMYWYQQKSSQAPKLLFHYYDKDFNNEADTPDNFQSRRPNTSFCFLDIRSPGLGDTAMYLCATSGDLDNQPQHFGDGTRLSIL.

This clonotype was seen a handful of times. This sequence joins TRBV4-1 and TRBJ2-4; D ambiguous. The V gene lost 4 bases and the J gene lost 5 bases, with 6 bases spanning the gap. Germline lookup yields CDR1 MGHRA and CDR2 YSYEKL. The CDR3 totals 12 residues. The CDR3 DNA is TGCGCCAGCAGCCGGACGGAAAACATTCAGTACTTC. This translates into CASSRTENIQYF.

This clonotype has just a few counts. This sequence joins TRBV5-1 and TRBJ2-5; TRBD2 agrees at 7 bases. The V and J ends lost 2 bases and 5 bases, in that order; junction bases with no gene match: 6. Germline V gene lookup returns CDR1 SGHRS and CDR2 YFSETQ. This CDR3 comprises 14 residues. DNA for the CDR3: TGCGCCAGCAGCTTCGGTGGTAGCGGGGAGACCCAGTACTTC. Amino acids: CASSFGGSGETQYF.

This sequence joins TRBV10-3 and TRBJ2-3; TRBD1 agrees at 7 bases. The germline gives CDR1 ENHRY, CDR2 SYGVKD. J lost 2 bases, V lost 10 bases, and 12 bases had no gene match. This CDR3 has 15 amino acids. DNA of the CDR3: TGTGCCACCTCCCGACAGGGTGGATACACAGATACGCAGTATTTT. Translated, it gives CATSRQGGYTDTQYF.

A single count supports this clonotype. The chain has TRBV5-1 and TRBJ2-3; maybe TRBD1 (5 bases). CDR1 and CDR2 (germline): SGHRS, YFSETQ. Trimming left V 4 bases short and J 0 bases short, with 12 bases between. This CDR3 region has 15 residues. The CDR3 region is CASSQAGSSTDTQYF. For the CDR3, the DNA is TGCGCCAGCAGCCAGGCAGGGTCTAGCACAGATACGCAGTATTTT.

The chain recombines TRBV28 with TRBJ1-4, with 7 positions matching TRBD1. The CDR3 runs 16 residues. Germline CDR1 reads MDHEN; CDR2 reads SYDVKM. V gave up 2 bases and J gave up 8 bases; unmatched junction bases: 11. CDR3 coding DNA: TGTGCCAGCAGTTTACCCGGACAGGTTTATCGAGAAAAACTGTTTTTT. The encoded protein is CASSLPGQVYREKLFF.

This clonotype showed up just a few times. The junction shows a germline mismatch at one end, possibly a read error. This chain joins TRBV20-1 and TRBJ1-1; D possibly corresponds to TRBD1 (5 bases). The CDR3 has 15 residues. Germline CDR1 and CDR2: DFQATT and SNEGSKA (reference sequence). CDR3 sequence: CSVRFRVRMNTEAFF. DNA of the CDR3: TGCAGTGTTAGATTCAGGGTTCGCATGAACACTGAAGCTTTCTTT.

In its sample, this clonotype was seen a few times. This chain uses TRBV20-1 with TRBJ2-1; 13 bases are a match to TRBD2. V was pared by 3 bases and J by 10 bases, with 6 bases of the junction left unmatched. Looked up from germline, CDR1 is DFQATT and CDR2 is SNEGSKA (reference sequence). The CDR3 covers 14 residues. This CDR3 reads CSASGLAGAQEQFF. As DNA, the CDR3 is TGCAGTGCTAGCGGACTAGCGGGAGCGCAGGAGCAGTTCTTC.

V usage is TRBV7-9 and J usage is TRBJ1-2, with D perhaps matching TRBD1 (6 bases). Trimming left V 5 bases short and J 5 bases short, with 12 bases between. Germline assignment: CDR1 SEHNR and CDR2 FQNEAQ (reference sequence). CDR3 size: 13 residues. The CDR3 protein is CASSATTGYGYTF. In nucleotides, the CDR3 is TGTGCCAGCAGCGCCACGACAGGATATGGCTACACCTTC.

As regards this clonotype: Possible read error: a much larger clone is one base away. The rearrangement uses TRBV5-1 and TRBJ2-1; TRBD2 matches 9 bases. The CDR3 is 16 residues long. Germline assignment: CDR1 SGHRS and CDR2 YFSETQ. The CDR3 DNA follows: TGCGCCGGCAGCTCTTATAGCGGGAGATCCTACAATGAGCAGTTCTTC. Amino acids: CAGSSYSGRSYNEQFF.

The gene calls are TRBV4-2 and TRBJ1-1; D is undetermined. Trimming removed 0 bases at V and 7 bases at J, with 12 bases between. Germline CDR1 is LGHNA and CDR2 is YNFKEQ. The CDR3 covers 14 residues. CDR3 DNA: TGTGCCAGCAGCCAAGAAGACCGGGCCCTTGAAGCTTTCTTT. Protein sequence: CASSQEDRALEAFF.

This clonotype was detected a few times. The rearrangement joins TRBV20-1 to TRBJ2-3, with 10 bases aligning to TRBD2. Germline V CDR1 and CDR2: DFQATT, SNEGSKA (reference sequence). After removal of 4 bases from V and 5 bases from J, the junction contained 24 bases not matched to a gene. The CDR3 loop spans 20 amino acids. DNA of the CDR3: TGCAGTGCTAATACAGGGGTCTTGACTAGCGGGCCTCATCGCAGAGATACGCAGTATTTT. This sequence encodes CSANTGVLTSGPHRRDTQYF.

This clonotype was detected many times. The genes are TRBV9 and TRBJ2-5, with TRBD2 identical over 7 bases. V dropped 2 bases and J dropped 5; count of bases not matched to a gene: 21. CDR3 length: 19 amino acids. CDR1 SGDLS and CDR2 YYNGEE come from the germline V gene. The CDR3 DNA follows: TGTGCCAGCAGCGTGGGCCGGGGGAGGGCCTTAGGGTTTACTGAGACCCAGTACTTC. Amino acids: CASSVGRGRALGFTETQYF.

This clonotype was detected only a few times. Written as DNA, the CDR3 is TGTGCCAGCAGTTTGCAGGGCTATTCTGAAGCTTTCTTT. Translation: CASSLQGYSEAFF. V and J are TRBV28 and TRBJ1-1; D perhaps matches TRBD1 (5 bases). CDR1 MDHEN and CDR2 SYDVKM come from the germline V gene. V lost 3 bases, J lost 6 bases, and 11 bases lay in between. The CDR3 is made up of 13 amino acids.

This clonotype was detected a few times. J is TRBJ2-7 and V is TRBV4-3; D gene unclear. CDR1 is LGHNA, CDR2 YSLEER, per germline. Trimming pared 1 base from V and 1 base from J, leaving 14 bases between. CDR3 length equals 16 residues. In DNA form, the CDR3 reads TGCGCCAGCAGCCAAGTCCACGGGCCCTATTCCTACGAGCAGTACTTC. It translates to CASSQVHGPYSYEQYF.

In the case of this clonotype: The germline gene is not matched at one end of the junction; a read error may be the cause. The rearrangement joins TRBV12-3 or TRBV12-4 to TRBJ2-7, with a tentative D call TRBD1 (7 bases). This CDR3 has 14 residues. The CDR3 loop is CASSPTGTFQGLNF. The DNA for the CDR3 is TGTGCCAGCAGTCCGACAGGGACTTTCCAGGGGTTGAACTTC.

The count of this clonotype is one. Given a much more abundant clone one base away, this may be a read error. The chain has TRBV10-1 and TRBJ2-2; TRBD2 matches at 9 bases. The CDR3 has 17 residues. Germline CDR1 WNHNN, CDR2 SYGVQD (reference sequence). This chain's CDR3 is CASIYSGRTANTRELFF. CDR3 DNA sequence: TGCGCCAGTATATATAGCGGGAGAACCGCGAACACCAGGGAGCTGTTTTTT.

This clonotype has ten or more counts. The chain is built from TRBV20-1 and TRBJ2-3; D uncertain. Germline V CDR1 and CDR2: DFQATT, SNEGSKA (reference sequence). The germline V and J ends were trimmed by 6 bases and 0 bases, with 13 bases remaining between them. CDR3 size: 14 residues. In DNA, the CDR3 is TGCAGTGCCCCCCGACGTGCTAGCACAGATACGCAGTATTTT. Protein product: CSAPRRASTDTQYF.

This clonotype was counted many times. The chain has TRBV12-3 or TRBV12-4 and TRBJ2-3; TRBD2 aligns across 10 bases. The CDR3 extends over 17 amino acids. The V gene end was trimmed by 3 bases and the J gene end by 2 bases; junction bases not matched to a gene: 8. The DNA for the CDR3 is TGTGCCAGCAGTTTTGGAATCGGACTAGCGGACACAGATACGCAGTATTTT. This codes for CASSFGIGLADTDTQYF.

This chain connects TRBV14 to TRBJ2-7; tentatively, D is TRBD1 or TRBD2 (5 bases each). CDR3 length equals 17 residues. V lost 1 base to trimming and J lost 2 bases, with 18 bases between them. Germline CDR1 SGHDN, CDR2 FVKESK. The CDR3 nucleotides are TGTGCCAGCAGCCAAGGCCCCGGGACCGAGTCCCCCTACGAGCAGTACTTC. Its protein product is CASSQGPGTESPYEQYF. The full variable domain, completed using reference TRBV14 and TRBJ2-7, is EAGVTQFPSHSVIEKGQTVTLRCDPISGHDNLYWYRRVMGKEIKFLLHFVKESKQDESGMPNNRFLAERTGGTYSTLKVQPAELEDSGVYFCASSQGPGTESPYEQYFGPGTRLTVT.

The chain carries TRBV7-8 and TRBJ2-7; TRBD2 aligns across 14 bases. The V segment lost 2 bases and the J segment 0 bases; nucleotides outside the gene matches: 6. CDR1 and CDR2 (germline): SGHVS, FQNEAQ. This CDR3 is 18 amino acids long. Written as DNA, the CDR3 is TGTGCCAGCAGCTTATCGGGACTAGCGGGAGCCCTCTCCTACGAGCAGTACTTC. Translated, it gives CASSLSGLAGALSYEQYF.

CDR3 DNA: TGTGCCAGCAGCTCCGACGGCCACACTGAAGCTTTCTTT. Protein sequence: CASSSDGHTEAFF. The V gene is TRBV7-9, the J gene TRBJ1-1; D ambiguous. Trimming removed 4 bases at V and 3 bases at J, with 9 bases between. This CDR3 has 13 residues. Germline V gene lookup returns CDR1 SEHNR and CDR2 FQNEAQ (reference sequence).

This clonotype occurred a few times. Here the CDR3 DNA reads TGTGCCAGCAGTTTGCTGGGCGGGAGGGGCGTGGGGGAGCTGTTTTTT. Its protein product is CASSLLGGRGVGELFF. The rearrangement uses TRBV27 and TRBJ2-2, with 9 bases identical to TRBD2. J gave up 8 bases and V 3 bases, and 10 bases lay outside the gene matches. The CDR3 runs to 16 residues. Germline assignment: CDR1 MNHEY and CDR2 SMNVEV (reference sequence).

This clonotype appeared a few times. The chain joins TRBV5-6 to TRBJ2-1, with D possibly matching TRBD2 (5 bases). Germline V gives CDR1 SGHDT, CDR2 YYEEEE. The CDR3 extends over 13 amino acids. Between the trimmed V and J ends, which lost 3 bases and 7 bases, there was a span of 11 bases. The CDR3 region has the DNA TGTGCCAGCAGCTGGCTAGCAAGTAATGAGCAGTTCTTC. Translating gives CASSWLASNEQFF.

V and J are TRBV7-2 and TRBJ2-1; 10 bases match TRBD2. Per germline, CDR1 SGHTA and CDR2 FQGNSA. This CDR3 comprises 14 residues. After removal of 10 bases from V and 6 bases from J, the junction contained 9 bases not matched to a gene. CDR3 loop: CATASGRASNEQFF. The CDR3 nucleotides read TGTGCCACCGCGAGCGGGAGGGCCTCCAATGAGCAGTTCTTC.

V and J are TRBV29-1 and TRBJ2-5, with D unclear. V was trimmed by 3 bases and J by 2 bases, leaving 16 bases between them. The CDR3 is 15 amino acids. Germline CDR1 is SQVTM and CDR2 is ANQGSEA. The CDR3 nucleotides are TGCAGCGTTGAGGTGTCCCTAATTCTACAAGAGACCCAGTACTTC. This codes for CSVEVSLILQETQYF.

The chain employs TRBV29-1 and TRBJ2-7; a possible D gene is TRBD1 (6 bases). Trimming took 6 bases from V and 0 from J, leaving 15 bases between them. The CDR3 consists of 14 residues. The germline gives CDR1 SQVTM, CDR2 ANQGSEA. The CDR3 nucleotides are TGCAGCGTCACCACAGGGCAAGGCTCCTACGAGCAGTACTTC. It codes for CSVTTGQGSYEQYF.

In DNA, the CDR3 is TGTGCCAGTAGTATCGGAGCGGCGGCGCAGTACTTC. Translated, it gives CASSIGAAAQYF. The gene calls are TRBV19 and TRBJ2-7, with D possibly being TRBD2 (5 bases). CDR1 is LNHDA and CDR2 is SQIVND in the germline V gene (reference sequence). This CDR3 comprises 12 residues. The V gene lost 3 bases and the J gene lost 9 bases, with 12 bases spanning the gap.

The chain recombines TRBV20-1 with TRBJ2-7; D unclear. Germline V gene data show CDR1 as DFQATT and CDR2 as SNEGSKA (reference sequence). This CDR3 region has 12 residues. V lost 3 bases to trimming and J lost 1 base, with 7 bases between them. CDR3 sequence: CSASTGSYEQYF. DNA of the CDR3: TGCAGTGCTAGTACGGGTTCCTACGAGCAGTACTTC.

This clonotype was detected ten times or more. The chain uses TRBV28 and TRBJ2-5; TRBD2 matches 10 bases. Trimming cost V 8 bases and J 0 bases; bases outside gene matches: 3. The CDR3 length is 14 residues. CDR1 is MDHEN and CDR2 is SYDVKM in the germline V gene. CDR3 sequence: CASGLAEYQETQYF. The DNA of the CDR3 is TGTGCCAGCGGACTAGCGGAATACCAAGAGACCCAGTACTTC.

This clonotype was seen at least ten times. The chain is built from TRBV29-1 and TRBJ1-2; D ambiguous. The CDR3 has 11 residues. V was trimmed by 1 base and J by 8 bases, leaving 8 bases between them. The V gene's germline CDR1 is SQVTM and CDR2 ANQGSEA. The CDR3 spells CSVEGDGGYTF. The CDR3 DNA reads TGCAGCGTTGAAGGCGACGGGGGCTACACCTTC.

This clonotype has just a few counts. CDR3 DNA: TGTGCCAGCAGTCCCGTTCGCGGGACCAGTATAAAGTACAATGAGCAGTTCTTC. This encodes CASSPVRGTSIKYNEQFF. This chain uses TRBV12-3 or TRBV12-4 with TRBJ2-1; a possible D gene is TRBD2 (6 bases). The CDR3 extends over 18 amino acids. The V end was cut by 5 bases, the J end by 4 bases, with 24 bases between.